This T cell receptor beta chain was recorded in a study of T-cell reconstitution after alpha-beta-depleted transplantation in children. This CDR3 is built from 17 residues. Trimming took 3 bases from V and 2 from J; bases not matched to a gene: 13. Germline V gene sequence: CDR1 SGHRS, CDR2 YFSETQ. For TCRbeta, the library was prepared with unique molecular identifiers. TCRdb fed the PCR reads into MiXCR, producing one record per CDR3 protein. The repertoire holds around 250,000 distinct CDR3 sequences, with 9.9% as singletons. The gene calls are TRBV5-1 and TRBJ2-5; TRBD2 agrees at 7 bases. This TCR was sampled from a human donor who donated a stem cell graft to a child with SCID. The source material was PBMCs from the stem cell graft donor, sampled from the stem cell graft. The CDR3 spells CASSSSGLPAPQETQYF. DNA of the CDR3: TGCGCCAGCAGCTCGTCGGGACTACCTGCACCTCAAGAGACCCAGTACTTC.